The entry that follows covers one T cell receptor (beta chain) sequence. This CDR3 is built from 15 residues. CDR1 is SGHRS, CDR2 YFSETQ, per germline. Losses at the gene ends were 3 bases for V and 8 bases for J; bases not matched to a gene: 8. The data were taken from a study of identical twins. TCRdb itself ran the 5' RACE reads through MiXCR, one entry per CDR3 protein. The sample includes hundreds of thousands of distinct CDR3 sequences, 8.5% to 9.5% seen only once; the top ten take 5.5% to 9%. Another study also made use of these data, one on yellow fever vaccine responses in identical twins.

Sequenced: CD8+ T cells sorted from blood. The clonotype originates from a woman aged 18 to 35 in good health. The chain links TRBV5-1 to TRBJ2-1, with TRBD2 identical over 10 bases. CDR3 DNA sequence: TGCGCCAGCAGCTGGGTAGCGGGAGGTCGCGATGAGCAGTTCTTC. The encoded protein is CASSWVAGGRDEQFF.